Following are 21 T cell receptor beta chains from one sample sequenced in a study of T cell changes during pregnancy in multiple sclerosis. The protocol was immunoSEQ multiplex PCR, while the TCRdb copy is restricted to in-frame clones and leaves out a portion. The table has 50,000 to 65,000 clones, about nine tenths seen once. The sample here was peripheral blood, taken after pregnancy. These receptors all stem from a female donor with multiple sclerosis, enrolled in a pregnancy study.

This chain links TRBV7-8 with TRBJ1-5; D is undetermined. V was clipped by 0 bases and J by 3 bases, with 6 bases between them. Germline V gives CDR1 SGHVS, CDR2 FQNEAQ. CDR3 length: 14 amino acids. The CDR3 DNA is TGTGCCAGCAGCTTAGCCAGTTCCAATCAGCCCCAGCATTTT. Amino acid sequence: CASSLASSNQPQHF.

This chain uses TRBV18 with TRBJ2-3, with TRBD2 matching 10 bases. Germline V CDR1 and CDR2: KGHSH, LQKENI. V lost 5 bases, J lost 4 bases, and 6 bases stayed unmatched. The CDR3 has 15 residues. The CDR3 coding sequence is TGTGCCAGCTCATCCTTAGCGGGGGGTGCAGATACGCAGTATTTT. This encodes CASSSLAGGADTQYF.

The chain employs TRBV4-1 and TRBJ1-5; 7 nucleotides agree with TRBD1. CDR1 and CDR2 (germline): MGHRA, YSYEKL. The V segment lost 1 base and the J segment 2 bases; nucleotides outside the gene matches: 5. The CDR3 consists of 16 residues. The CDR3 spells CASSQVAGQGNQPQHF. The CDR3, as DNA: TGCGCCAGCAGCCAAGTGGCAGGACAGGGCAATCAGCCCCAGCATTTT.

This chain joins TRBV5-1 and TRBJ2-2, with D possibly matching TRBD2 (5 bases). V shed 0 bases and J shed 5 bases, with 5 bases lying between them. CDR1 is SGHRS, CDR2 YFSETQ, per germline. There are 13 residues in the CDR3. The CDR3 nucleotides read TGCGCCAGCAGCTTGGGGGAGACCGGGGAGCTGTTTTTT. Translated, it gives CASSLGETGELFF. Full variable domain (rest looked up from reference TRBV5-1 and TRBJ2-2): KAGVTQTPRYLIKTRGQQVTLSCSPISGHRSVSWYQQTPGQGLQFLFEYFSETQRNKGNFPGRFSGRQFSNSRSEMNVSTLELGDSALYLCASSLGETGELFFGEGSRLTVL.

J is TRBJ1-2 and V is TRBV9, with a possible D match to TRBD1 (6 bases). The CDR3 spans 14 residues. V was shortened by 3 bases and J by 2 bases, with 11 bases between the two germline ends. From germline, CDR1 is SGDLS and CDR2 YYNGEE. The CDR3, as DNA: TGTGCCAGCAGCGCCCACAGGGAAAACTATGGCTACACCTTC. Translated, it gives CASSAHRENYGYTF.

This rearrangement joins TRBV7-9 to TRBJ1-2; tentative D call: TRBD1 (5 bases). The germline gives CDR1 SEHNR, CDR2 FQNEAQ (reference sequence). This CDR3 region has 13 residues. Trimming left V 6 bases short and J 4 bases short, with 12 bases between. The CDR3 DNA sequence: TGTGCCAGCAGGGTGGGGGGAGGCTATGGCTACACCTTC. This translates into CASRVGGGYGYTF.

V usage is TRBV5-1 and J usage is TRBJ2-7; TRBD1 agrees at 8 bases. Trimming removed 4 bases from V and 5 bases from J; junction bases left unmatched: 5. Per germline, CDR1 SGHRS and CDR2 YFSETQ. The CDR3 runs to 13 residues. The DNA of the CDR3 is TGCGCCAGCAGCCTGGGACAGGTCAACGAGCAGTACTTC. The encoded protein is CASSLGQVNEQYF.

This clone was seen only once. This sequence joins TRBV7-8 and TRBJ1-1, with D hard to call. The CDR3 has 13 amino acids. Germline V gene data show CDR1 as SGHVS and CDR2 as FQNEAQ. V was pared by 1 base and J by 0 bases, with 3 bases between. The CDR3 nucleotides read TGTGCCAGCAGCTTAGACTTGAACACTGAAGCTTTCTTT. Protein sequence: CASSLDLNTEAFF.

V is TRBV6-6 and J is TRBJ1-6, with 7 bases lining up with TRBD1. Germline CDR1 is MNHNY and CDR2 is SVGAGI (reference sequence). Trimming removed 6 bases from V and 5 bases from J; junction bases left unmatched: 1. The CDR3 covers 13 residues. CDR3 sequence reads: CASRGQDNSPLHF. DNA for the CDR3: TGTGCCAGCAGAGGACAGGATAATTCACCCCTCCACTTT.

The chain links TRBV5-1 to TRBJ2-5; tentatively, D is TRBD1 (6 bases). Trimming stripped 0 bases from V and 2 bases from J, with 11 bases between. Germline loops: CDR1 SGHRS, CDR2 YFSETQ. The CDR3 is made up of 15 amino acids. The CDR3 bases are TGCGCCAGCAGCTTGGGGGACAAAGGGCAAGAGACCCAGTACTTC. Translated: CASSLGDKGQETQYF.

The chain joins TRBV7-2 to TRBJ2-1; the match to TRBD2 covers 12 bases. Germline V gene sequence: CDR1 SGHTA, CDR2 FQGNSA. The CDR3 is 15 residues long. The J segment lost 10 bases and the V segment lost 4 bases, leaving 8 bases of the junction unmatched. The CDR3 loop is CASSSTSGGPGEQFF. The DNA for the CDR3 is TGTGCCAGCAGCTCCACTAGCGGGGGGCCAGGGGAGCAGTTCTTC.

The rearrangement uses TRBV5-4 and TRBJ2-5; tentatively, D is TRBD2 (5 bases). CDR1 and CDR2 from the germline V gene are SGHNT and YYREEE (reference sequence). Trimming took off 0 bases at V and 4 bases at J, with 10 bases between the two ends. The CDR3 is made up of 14 amino acids. The CDR3 DNA reads as TGTGCCAGCAGCTTGGATTTAGCGTCAGAGACCCAGTACTTC. It encodes CASSLDLASETQYF. Complete variable domain (other parts from reference TRBV5-4 and TRBJ2-5): ETGVTQSPTHLIKTRGQQVTLRCSSQSGHNTVSWYQQALGQGPQFIFQYYREEENGRGNFPPRFSGLQFPNYSSELNVNALELDDSALYLCASSLDLASETQYFGPGTRLLVL.

V gene TRBV7-9 combines with J gene TRBJ1-1; D gene uncertain. Germline V gene sequence: CDR1 SEHNR, CDR2 FQNEAQ (reference sequence). Between the trimmed V and J ends, which lost 1 base and 1 base, there was a span of 4 bases. The CDR3 consists of 13 residues. The CDR3, as DNA: TGTGCCAGCAGCTTAGTAGCGAACACTGAAGCTTTCTTT. Amino acid sequence: CASSLVANTEAFF. The entire variable domain, with the rest obtained from reference TRBV7-9 and TRBJ1-1, is as follows: DTGVSQNPRHKITKRGQNVTFRCDPISEHNRLYWYRQTLGQGPEFLTYFQNEAQLEKSRLLSDRFSAERPKGSFSTLEIQRTEQGDSAMYLCASSLVANTEAFFGQGTRLTVV.

V and J are TRBV12-5 and TRBJ1-1; possibly TRBD1 for D (6 bases). The CDR3 covers 16 residues. The germline gives CDR1 LGHNT, CDR2 FRNRAP. Trimming removed 1 base at V and 4 bases at J, with 16 bases between. CDR3 residues: CASGLADRTGATEAFF. CDR3 DNA: TGTGCTAGTGGTTTGGCGGACAGAACCGGGGCCACTGAAGCTTTCTTT.

CDR3 coding DNA: TGCGCCAGCAGCCAAGATCTGAGGGGGGGTTGGTCCACAGATACGCAGTATTTT. It is translated as CASSQDLRGGWSTDTQYF. V gene TRBV4-3 combines with J gene TRBJ2-3; D may be TRBD2 (7 bases). The CDR3 totals 18 residues. Germline assignment: CDR1 LGHNA and CDR2 YSLEER. The V and J ends lost 0 bases and 2 bases respectively, with 18 bases between them.

The rearrangement uses TRBV7-9 and TRBJ2-2, with 7 bases identical to TRBD2. CDR1 and CDR2 (germline): SEHNR, FQNEAQ (reference sequence). The CDR3 extends over 16 amino acids. V was pared by 5 bases and J by 6 bases, with 12 bases of the junction left unmatched. CDR3 DNA: TGTGCCAGCAGCCGGCGGGGGTCCCACCTGGCCGGGGAGCTGTTTTTT. It is translated as CASSRRGSHLAGELFF.

Only one count was recorded for this clone. The chain carries TRBV4-3 and TRBJ1-6; the match to TRBD1 covers 7 bases. The junction had 8 bases not matched to a gene; V was cut back by 4 bases and J by 5 bases. Germline lookup yields CDR1 LGHNA and CDR2 YSLEER. The CDR3 runs to 16 residues. The CDR3 here is CASSRDRVGDNSPLHF. As DNA, the CDR3 is TGCGCCAGCAGCCGAGACAGGGTAGGGGATAATTCACCCCTCCACTTT.

The rearrangement joins TRBV28 to TRBJ1-2; TRBD1 matches 7 bases. After removal of 5 bases from V and 4 bases from J, the junction contained 7 bases not matched to a gene. Germline V CDR1 and CDR2: MDHEN, SYDVKM. This CDR3 is 14 amino acids long. CDR3 sequence (DNA): TGTGCCAGCAGTGGACAGGAATCTGGCTATGGCTACACCTTC. This translates into CASSGQESGYGYTF.

The chain joins TRBV19 to TRBJ1-5, with no clear D. Per the germline V gene, CDR1 is LNHDA and CDR2 is SQIVND (reference sequence). V lost 0 bases and J 7 bases, leaving 7 bases between the germline ends. The CDR3 is 13 residues long. The CDR3 bases are TGTGCCAGTAGTATAGAGAGGGAACAGCCCCAGCATTTT. It codes for CASSIEREQPQHF. Full variable domain (remainder filled in from reference TRBV19 and TRBJ1-5): DGGITQSPKYLFRKEGQNVTLSCEQNLNHDAMYWYRQDPGQGLRLIYYSQIVNDFQKGDIAEGYSVSREKKESFPLTVTSAQKNPTAFYLCASSIEREQPQHFGDGTRLSIL.

The rearrangement links TRBV7-6 to TRBJ1-6; D gene uncertain. Germline assignment: CDR1 SGHVS and CDR2 FNYEAQ. V lost 1 base and J 9 bases, leaving 7 bases between the germline ends. The CDR3 extends over 13 amino acids. The CDR3 sequence is CASSLETRSPLHF. CDR3 DNA sequence: TGTGCCAGCAGCTTAGAAACTCGTTCACCCCTCCACTTT.

This chain's CDR3 is CASSPRTGITEAFF. The DNA of the CDR3 is TGTGCCAGCAGCCCTAGGACAGGGATCACTGAAGCTTTCTTT. V gene TRBV9 combines with J gene TRBJ1-1; TRBD1 aligns across 8 bases. The germline V gene encodes CDR1 SGDLS and CDR2 YYNGEE. V shed 4 bases and J 4 bases; nucleotides not matched to a gene: 6. This CDR3 is built from 14 residues.